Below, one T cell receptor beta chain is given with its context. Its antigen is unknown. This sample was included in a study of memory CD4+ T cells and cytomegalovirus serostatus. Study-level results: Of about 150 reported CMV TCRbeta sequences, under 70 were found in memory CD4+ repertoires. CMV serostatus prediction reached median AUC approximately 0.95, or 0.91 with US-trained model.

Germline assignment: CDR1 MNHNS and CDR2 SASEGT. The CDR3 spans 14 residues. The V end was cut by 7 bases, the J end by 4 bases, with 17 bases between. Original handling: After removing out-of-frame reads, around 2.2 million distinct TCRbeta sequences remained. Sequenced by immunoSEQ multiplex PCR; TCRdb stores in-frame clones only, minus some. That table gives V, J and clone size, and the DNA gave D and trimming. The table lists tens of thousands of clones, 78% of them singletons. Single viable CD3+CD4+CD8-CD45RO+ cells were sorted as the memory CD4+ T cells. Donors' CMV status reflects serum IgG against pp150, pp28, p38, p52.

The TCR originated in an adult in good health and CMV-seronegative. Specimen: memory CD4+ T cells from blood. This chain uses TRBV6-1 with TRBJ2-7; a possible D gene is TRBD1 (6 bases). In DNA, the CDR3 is TGTGCCAGCACGACGGGCGGACAGATTTACGAGCAGTACTTC. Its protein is CASTTGGQIYEQYF.